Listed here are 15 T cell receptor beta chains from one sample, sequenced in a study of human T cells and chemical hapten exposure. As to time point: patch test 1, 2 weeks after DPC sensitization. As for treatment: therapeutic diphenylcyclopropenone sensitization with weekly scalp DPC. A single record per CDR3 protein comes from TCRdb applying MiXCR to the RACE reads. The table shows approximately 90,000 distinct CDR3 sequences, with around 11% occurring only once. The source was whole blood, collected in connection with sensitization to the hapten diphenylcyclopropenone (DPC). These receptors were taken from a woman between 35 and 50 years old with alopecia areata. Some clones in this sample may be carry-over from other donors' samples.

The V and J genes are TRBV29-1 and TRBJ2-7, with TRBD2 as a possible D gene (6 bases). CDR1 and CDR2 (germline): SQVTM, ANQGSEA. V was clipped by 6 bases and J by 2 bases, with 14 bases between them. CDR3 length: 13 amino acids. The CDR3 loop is CSVGGAVAYEQYF. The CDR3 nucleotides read TGCAGCGTCGGAGGGGCGGTTGCCTACGAGCAGTACTTC.

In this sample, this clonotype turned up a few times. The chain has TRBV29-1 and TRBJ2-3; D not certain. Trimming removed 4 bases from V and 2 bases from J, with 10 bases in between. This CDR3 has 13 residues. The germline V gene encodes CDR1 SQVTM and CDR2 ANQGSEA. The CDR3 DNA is TGCAGCGTTGCCGGAGTCTACACAGATACGCAGTATTTT. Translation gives CSVAGVYTDTQYF.

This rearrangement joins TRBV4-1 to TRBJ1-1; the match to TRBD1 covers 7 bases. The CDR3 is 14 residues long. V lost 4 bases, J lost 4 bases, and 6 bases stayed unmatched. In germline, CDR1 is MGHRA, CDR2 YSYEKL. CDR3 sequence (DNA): TGCGCCAGCAGCCCGACAGGGTCGGGCACTGAAGCTTTCTTT. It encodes CASSPTGSGTEAFF.

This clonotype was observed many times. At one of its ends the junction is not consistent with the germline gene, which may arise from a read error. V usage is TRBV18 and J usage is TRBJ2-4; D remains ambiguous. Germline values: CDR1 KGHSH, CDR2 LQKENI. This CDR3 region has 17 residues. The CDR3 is CASSPPSLSLAKNIQYF. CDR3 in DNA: TGTGCCAGCTCGCCACCATCACTTTCCCTAGCCAAAAACATTCAGTACTTC.

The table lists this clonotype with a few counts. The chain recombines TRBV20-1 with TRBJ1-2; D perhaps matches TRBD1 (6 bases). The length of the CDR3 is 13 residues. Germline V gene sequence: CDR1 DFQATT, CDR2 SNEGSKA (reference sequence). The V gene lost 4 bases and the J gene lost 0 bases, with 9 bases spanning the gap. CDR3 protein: CSANRAPNYGYTF. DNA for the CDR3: TGCAGTGCTAACAGGGCACCTAACTATGGCTACACCTTC.

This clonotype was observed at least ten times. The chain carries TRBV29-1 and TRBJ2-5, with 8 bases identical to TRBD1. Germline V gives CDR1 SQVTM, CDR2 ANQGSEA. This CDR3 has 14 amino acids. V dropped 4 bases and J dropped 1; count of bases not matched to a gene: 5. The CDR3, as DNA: TGCAGCGTTGTGGACAGGGTCTTCCAAGAGACCCAGTACTTC. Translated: CSVVDRVFQETQYF.

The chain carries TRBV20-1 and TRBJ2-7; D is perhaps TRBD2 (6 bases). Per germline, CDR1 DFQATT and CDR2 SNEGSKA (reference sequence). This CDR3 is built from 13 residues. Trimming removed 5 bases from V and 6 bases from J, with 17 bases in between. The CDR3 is CSAETRAGGEQYF. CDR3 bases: TGCAGTGCTGAAACTAGGGCCGGGGGCGAGCAGTACTTC.

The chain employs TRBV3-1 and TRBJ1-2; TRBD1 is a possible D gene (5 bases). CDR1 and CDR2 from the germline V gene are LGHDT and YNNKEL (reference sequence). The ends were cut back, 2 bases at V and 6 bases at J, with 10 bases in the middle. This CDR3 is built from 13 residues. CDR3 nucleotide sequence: TGTGCCAGCAGCCAAACCGGGACTGATGGCTACACCTTC. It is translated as CASSQTGTDGYTF.

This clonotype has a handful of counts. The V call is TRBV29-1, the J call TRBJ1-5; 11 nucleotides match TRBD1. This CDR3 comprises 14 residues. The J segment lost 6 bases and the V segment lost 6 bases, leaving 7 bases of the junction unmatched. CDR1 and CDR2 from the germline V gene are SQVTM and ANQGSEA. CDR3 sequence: CSVKDRGLFQPQHF. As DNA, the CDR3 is TGCAGCGTAAAGGACAGGGGGCTGTTTCAGCCCCAGCATTTT.

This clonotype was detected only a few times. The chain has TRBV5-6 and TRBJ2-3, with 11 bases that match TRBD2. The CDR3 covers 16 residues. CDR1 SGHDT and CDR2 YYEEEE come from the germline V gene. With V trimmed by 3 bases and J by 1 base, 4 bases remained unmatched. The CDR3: CASSWGGLAGTDTQYF. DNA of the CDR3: TGTGCCAGCAGCTGGGGGGGACTAGCGGGCACAGATACGCAGTATTTT.

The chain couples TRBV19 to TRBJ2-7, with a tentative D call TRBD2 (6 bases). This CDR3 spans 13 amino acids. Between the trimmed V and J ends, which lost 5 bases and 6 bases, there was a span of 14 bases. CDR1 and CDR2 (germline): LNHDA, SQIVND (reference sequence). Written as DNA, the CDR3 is TGTGCCAGTAGTTCACTAGCCGGTGGCGAGCAGTACTTC. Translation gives CASSSLAGGEQYF.

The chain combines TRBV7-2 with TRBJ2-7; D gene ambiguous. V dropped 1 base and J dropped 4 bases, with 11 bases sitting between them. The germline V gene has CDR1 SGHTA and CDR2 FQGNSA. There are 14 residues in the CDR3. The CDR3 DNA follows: TGTGCCAGCAGCTTAGATACGAGGCCATACGAGCAGTACTTC. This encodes CASSLDTRPYEQYF.

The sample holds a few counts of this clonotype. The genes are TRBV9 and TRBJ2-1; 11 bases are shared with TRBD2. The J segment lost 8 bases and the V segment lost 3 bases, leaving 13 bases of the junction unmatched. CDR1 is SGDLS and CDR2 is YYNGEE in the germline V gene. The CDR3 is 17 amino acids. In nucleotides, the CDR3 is TGTGCCAGCAGCGCGCCGGCGGCGGGACTAGCGGTAGATGAGCAGTTCTTC. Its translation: CASSAPAAGLAVDEQFF.

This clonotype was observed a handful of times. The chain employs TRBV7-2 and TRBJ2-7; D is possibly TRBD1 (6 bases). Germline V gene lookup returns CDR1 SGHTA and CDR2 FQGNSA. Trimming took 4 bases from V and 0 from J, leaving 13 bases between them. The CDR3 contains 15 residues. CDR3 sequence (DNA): TGTGCCAGCAGCTCCGACAGGTCAAGCTCCTACGAGCAGTACTTC. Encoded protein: CASSSDRSSSYEQYF.

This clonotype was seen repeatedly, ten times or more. This CDR3 is CASSPGTESYGYTF. Written as DNA, the CDR3 is TGTGCCAGCTCACCCGGGACAGAATCCTATGGCTACACCTTC. The V gene is TRBV18, the J gene TRBJ1-2, with 7 bases identical to TRBD1. The V segment lost 3 bases and the J segment 4 bases; nucleotides outside the gene matches: 5. The CDR3 is 14 residues long. Germline assignment: CDR1 KGHSH and CDR2 LQKENI.